The entry below describes one TCR beta chain. Clones were sequenced by immunoSEQ multiplex PCR, and TCRdb holds only the in-frame ones, with some missing. The sample includes 100,000 or so clones, over 85% of them seen just once. This CDR3 spans 14 amino acids. The trim removed 6 bases at V and 6 bases at J, leaving 8 bases unmatched. Germline CDR1 reads MNHNY; CDR2 reads SVGAGI (reference sequence). The data belong to a study of technical replicates of blood from a few donors. This sequence was found in a human donor in good health. Sequencing input: T cells isolated from PBMCs. The rearrangement links TRBV6-6 to TRBJ2-1, with 7 bases aligning to TRBD1. CDR3 residues: CASRLTTGINEQFF. DNA for the CDR3: TGTGCCAGCAGACTTACGACAGGGATCAATGAGCAGTTCTTC.